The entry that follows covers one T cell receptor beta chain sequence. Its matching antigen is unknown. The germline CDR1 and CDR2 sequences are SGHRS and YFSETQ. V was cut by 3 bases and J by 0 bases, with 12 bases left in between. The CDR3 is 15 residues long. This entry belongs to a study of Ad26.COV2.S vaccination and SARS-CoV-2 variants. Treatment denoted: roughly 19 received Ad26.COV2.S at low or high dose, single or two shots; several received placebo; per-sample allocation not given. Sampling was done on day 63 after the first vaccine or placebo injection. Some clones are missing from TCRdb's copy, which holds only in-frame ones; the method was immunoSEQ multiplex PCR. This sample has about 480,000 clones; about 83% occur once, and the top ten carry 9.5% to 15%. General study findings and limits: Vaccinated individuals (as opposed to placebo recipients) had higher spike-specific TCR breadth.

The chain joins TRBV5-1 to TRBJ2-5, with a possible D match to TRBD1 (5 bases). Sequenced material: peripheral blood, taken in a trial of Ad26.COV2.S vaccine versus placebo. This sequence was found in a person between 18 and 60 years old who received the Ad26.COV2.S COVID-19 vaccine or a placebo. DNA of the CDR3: TGCGCCAGCAGCTCTTCAGGGTCGTACCAAGAGACCCAGTACTTC. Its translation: CASSSSGSYQETQYF.